This T cell receptor (beta chain) was captured in a study of cytomegalovirus exposure and HLA in healthy donors. CDR1 and CDR2 from the germline V gene are SGHRS and YFSETQ. J gave up 3 bases and V 0 bases, and 2 bases lay outside the gene matches. This CDR3 region has 14 residues. The PCR ran on 60 Vbeta and 13 Jbeta primers. Libraries were prepared by immunoSEQ multiplex PCR; TCRdb keeps only in-frame clonotypes and omits some of them. The sample records some 120,000 clones, 79% being singletons. The source is a man aged 18 to 30 in good health and CMV-seronegative. The J gene is TRBJ2-5, the V gene TRBV5-1; 7 bases line up with TRBD2. Sequences were obtained from PBMCs. The CDR3, as DNA: TGCGCCAGCAGCTTGGCGCTAGCGGAAGAGACCCAGTACTTC. This gives the protein CASSLALAEETQYF.